This TCR beta chain emerged from a study of T-cell reconstitution after alpha-beta-depleted transplantation in children (dated by TCRdb to between 2015 and 2016). Regarding the research as a whole: Using TCR repertoire profiling, the study followed T-cell immune reconstitution in a quantitative way in children after TCRalphabeta/CD19-depleted allogeneic hematopoietic cell transplantation.

Reading the germline V gene (reference sequence) gives CDR1 DFQATT and CDR2 SNEGSKA. V loses 3 bases, J loses 2 bases, and the germline ends lie 14 bases apart. From the cysteine up to the phenylalanine, the CDR3 has a length of 14 residues. Only the CDR3 DNA stays, 42 bases, in frame from base 1. What this sample's treatment or condition label stands for: allogeneic hematopoietic cell transplantation with graft depleted of TCRalphabeta T cells and CD19 B cells. The transplant recipients were children given TCRalphabeta/CD19-depleted allogeneic hematopoietic cell grafts. This clonotype showed up just a few times. Its antigen specificity is not known. No base quality values were provided; no much bigger clone lies one nucleotide off. The library was generated by PCR. Sequencing took place on an Illumina HiSeq 2500. Molecular barcoding was employed in the preparation of TCR libraries, with unique molecular identifiers being used to normalize TCRbeta repertoire quantification. The public reads were quality trimmed at Q25 with fastp and then assembled into clones with MiXCR by TCRdb, keeping productive beta chains. Each entry is one CDR3 protein sequence, shown with its most common DNA and genes. For this sample there are hundreds of thousands of distinct CDR3 sequences; roughly 13% appear just once. The ten most abundant clones make up 0.79% of the sample.

The paper's findings and limits, for the study overall: In some patients, the high TCRbeta diversity seen at day 60 was put down to recipient T cells and intrathymic progenitors that had survived conditioning. Over subsequent months, a decline in hyperexpanded clone frequencies was noted, and after one year, T-cell counts and TCRbeta diversity were mostly ascribed to newly produced T cells. About two months after transplant, the apparently early recovery of alphabetaT-cell counts reportedly depended on just several hundred clones that had expanded rapidly and came from non-depleted graft cells.

The receptor was isolated from a girl aged 2-10 years with congenital amegakaryocytic thrombocytopenia, due to receive a stem cell transplant. The chain is made from TRBV20-1 and TRBJ2-7, and possibly TRBD2, on 6 matching bases. The sequencing here drew on PBMCs, taken before TCRalphabeta/CD19-depleted stem cell transplant. The CDR3 protein is CSARESGPPYEQYF. The DNA is as follows: TGCAGTGCTAGGGAAAGCGGGCCTCCCTACGAGCAGTACTTC.